A selection of T cell receptor beta chains follows, all from one sample in a study of CD8+CD57+ T cells in acquired aplastic anemia. TCRdb re-called the reads through MiXCR, storing one row per CDR3 protein. This table holds approximately 470,000 distinct CDR3 sequences, around 33% found once. The sequenced sample consisted of sorted CD4+, CD8+, or CD8+CD57+ T cells (not recorded which) from PBMCs. These receptors originate from a human donor with aplastic anemia. Both conserved end residues are part of each CDR3.

j_call	v_call	cdr3_aa
TRBJ1-1	TRBV20-1	CSVGLNTEAFF
TRBJ2-3	TRBV6-5	CASSYSSAADTQYF
TRBJ2-5	TRBV7-2	CASSSGLAGLSETQYF
TRBJ2-7	TRBV10-3	CASSYFRDKTYEQYF
TRBJ2-1	TRBV5-4	CASSLVGGRDEQFF
TRBJ2-7	TRBV30	CAWSDQLGEQYF
TRBJ1-2	TRBV7-2	CASSLSGGTGYTF
TRBJ2-4	TRBV20-1	CSARDHNGLAKNIQYF
TRBJ2-1	TRBV5-1	CASSLVLAGPNEQFF
TRBJ1-6	TRBV6-5	CASSYSTGNYSPLHF
TRBJ2-1	TRBV14	CASSEVTLLYDEQFF
TRBJ2-5	TRBV2	CASRETAPREETQYF
TRBJ2-3	TRBV4-1	CASSHLDGGIDTQYF
TRBJ1-2	TRBV5-1	CASSPTQGRGYTF
TRBJ2-5	TRBV6-1	CASTKGGTSGETQYF
TRBJ2-5	TRBV10-3	CAISPGTSGIKGETQYF
TRBJ1-4	TRBV6-1	CASSQTSTNEKLFF
TRBJ2-7	TRBV3-1	CASSQIHYEQYF
TRBJ2-7	TRBV7-2	CASSLAPSTNAYEQYF
TRBJ2-3	TRBV25-1	CASSVGTSTSGGWDTQYF
TRBJ2-7	TRBV24-1	CATSDLGGSYEQYF
TRBJ2-2	TRBV19	CASSILDGTGELFF
TRBJ2-5	TRBV10-3	CASSSGPETQYF
TRBJ1-2	TRBV19	CASTPPGPRYNYGYTF
TRBJ1-5	TRBV20-1	CSALDRAQPQHF
TRBJ2-3	TRBV9	CASSVEGAGDGTDTQYF
TRBJ2-5	TRBV24-1	CATERGLGGQETQYF
TRBJ1-2	TRBV6-1	CASQGGANYGYTF
TRBJ2-7	TRBV6-5	CASSYWPFTGDHYEQYF
TRBJ2-4	TRBV11-2	CASSFELAGGGDIQYF
TRBJ1-6	TRBV4-1	CASSQVGAGSPLHF
TRBJ1-2	TRBV29-1	CSVADRHYGYTF